This TCR beta chain emerged from a study of T-cell memory formation after mild COVID-19. CDR3 length equals 16 residues. V gave up 1 base and J gave up 7 bases, with 19 bases separating them. Germline CDR1 and CDR2: LGHNA and YNFKEQ. TCRdb called the 5' RACE reads again in MiXCR, with one record for every CDR3 protein. The table records 130,000 to 150,000 distinct CDR3 sequences, 6% of them present only once. The sample consisted of PBMCs or a T cell subset sorted from them (not recorded which). The V and J genes are TRBV4-2 and TRBJ1-2; D is ambiguous. The receptor was derived from an adult woman who had mild COVID-19 (a few samples of this study predate the infection). Cell type and time point are not known. CDR3 coding DNA: TGTGCCAGCAGCCAAGGTAGTCAGGCCCGAGGATTTGGCTACACCTTC. It translates to CASSQGSQARGFGYTF.